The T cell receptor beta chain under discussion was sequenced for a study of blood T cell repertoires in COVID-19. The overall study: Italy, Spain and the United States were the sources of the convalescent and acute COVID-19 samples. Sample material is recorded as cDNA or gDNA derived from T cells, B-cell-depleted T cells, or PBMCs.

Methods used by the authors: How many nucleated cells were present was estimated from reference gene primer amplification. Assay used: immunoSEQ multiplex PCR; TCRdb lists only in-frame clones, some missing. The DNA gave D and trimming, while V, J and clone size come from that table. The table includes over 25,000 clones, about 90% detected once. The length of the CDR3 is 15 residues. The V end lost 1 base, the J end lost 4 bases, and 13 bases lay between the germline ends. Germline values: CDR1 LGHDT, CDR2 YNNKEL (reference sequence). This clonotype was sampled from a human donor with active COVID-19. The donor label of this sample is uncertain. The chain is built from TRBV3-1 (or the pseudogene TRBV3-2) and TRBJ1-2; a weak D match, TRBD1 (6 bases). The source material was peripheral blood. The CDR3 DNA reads TGTGCCAGCAGCCAAGGTGGACAGTTCTTCTATGGCTACACCTTC. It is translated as CASSQGGQFFYGYTF.